The 22 T cell receptor beta chains below come from one sample, sequenced in a study of blood T cell repertoires in COVID-19. Profiling relied on immunoSEQ multiplex PCR, and the TCRdb table lists in-frame clones only, not all of them. The sample shows about 180,000 clones, around 85% of them seen only once. Sequencing used peripheral blood. The receptors here all came from a man between 60 and 75 years old with acute or convalescent COVID-19.

The genes are TRBV27 and TRBJ1-1; no clear D gene. Germline loops: CDR1 MNHEY, CDR2 SMNVEV (reference sequence). V was pared by 4 bases and J by 5 bases, with 11 bases between. CDR3 size: 13 residues. DNA of the CDR3: TGTGCCAGCAGTTCCTACGGAGTTACTGAAGCTTTCTTT. Its translation: CASSSYGVTEAFF.

The chain couples TRBV11-2 to TRBJ2-1; TRBD2 is a possible D gene (6 bases). Germline V gene data show CDR1 as SGHAT and CDR2 as FQNNGV. V lost 6 bases to trimming and J lost 7 bases, with 19 bases between them. The CDR3 contains 15 residues. The CDR3 DNA reads as TGTGCCAGCAGAAAGGCTCCGGGGGATAAAAATGAGCAGTTCTTC. Its translation is CASRKAPGDKNEQFF.

The V and J genes are TRBV25-1 and TRBJ1-2; no clear D gene. The CDR3 runs 14 residues. Trimming took 6 bases from V and 2 from J, leaving 13 bases between them. Germline assignment: CDR1 MGHDK and CDR2 SYGVNS. The CDR3 bases are TGTGCCAGCAGGGCTAGTGAGAACAACTATGGCTACACCTTC. Amino acids: CASRASENNYGYTF.

The chain uses TRBV11-3 and TRBJ2-2, with 9 bases that match TRBD1. Germline CDR1 SGHNT, CDR2 YENEEA. V was clipped by 8 bases and J by 4 bases; unmatched bases: 8. There are 15 residues in the CDR3. CDR3 loop: CASSRTGAFTGELFF. In DNA form, the CDR3 reads TGTGCCAGCTCGCGGACAGGGGCCTTCACCGGGGAGCTGTTTTTT.

This chain joins TRBV11-2 and TRBJ1-6; D may be TRBD1 (6 bases). Germline V CDR1 and CDR2: SGHAT, FQNNGV. The CDR3 consists of 15 residues. Trimming left V 2 bases short and J 7 bases short, with 12 bases between. The chain's CDR3 is CASSLFSGANSPLHF. The CDR3, as DNA: TGTGCCAGCAGCTTATTTTCAGGGGCAAATTCACCCCTCCACTTT.

This clone was seen once. The V call is TRBV18, the J call TRBJ2-7; perhaps TRBD1 as D (6 bases). V was trimmed by 4 bases and J by 6 bases, leaving 10 bases between them. The CDR3 is 12 amino acids. The germline V gene has CDR1 KGHSH and CDR2 LQKENI. DNA for the CDR3: TGTGCCAGCTCACAACAGGGTCCCGAGCAGTACTTC. This codes for CASSQQGPEQYF.

This rearrangement joins TRBV3-1 (or the pseudogene TRBV3-2) to TRBJ1-1; D perhaps matches TRBD1 (6 bases). V was pared by 2 bases and J by 13 bases, with 29 bases between. The V gene's germline CDR1 is LGHDT and CDR2 YNNKEL (reference sequence). This CDR3 has 17 residues. The CDR3 DNA sequence: TGTGCCAGCAGCCAATTCCTAATGGGGGGGGCAATGACGGGAGTTTTCTTT. Its translation is CASSQFLMGGAMTGVFF.

This sequence joins TRBV5-6 and TRBJ1-1; TRBD1 agrees at 8 bases. Trimming removed 4 bases from V and 2 bases from J; junction bases left unmatched: 4. This CDR3 is 14 amino acids long. Germline V lookup: CDR1 SGHDT, CDR2 YYEEEE. CDR3 nucleotides: TGTGCCAGCAGCCAGGACAGGGTAAACACTGAAGCTTTCTTT. Protein sequence: CASSQDRVNTEAFF.

This chain uses TRBV7-9 with TRBJ1-2, with TRBD1 identical over 7 bases. V lost 1 base to trimming and J lost 2 bases; unmatched junction nucleotides: 4. Germline V gives CDR1 SEHNR, CDR2 FQNEAQ (reference sequence). The CDR3 is 15 amino acids. In nucleotides, the CDR3 is TGTGCCAGCAGCTTAGGTGGCAGGGGGAACTATGGCTACACCTTC. It is translated as CASSLGGRGNYGYTF.

This chain's CDR3 is CASSQEVPGTGNTGELFF. The CDR3 DNA sequence: TGCGCCAGCAGCCAAGAAGTCCCCGGGACAGGGAACACCGGGGAGCTGTTTTTT. The V and J genes are TRBV4-3 and TRBJ2-2; 8 nucleotides agree with TRBD1. Germline CDR1 is LGHNA and CDR2 is YSLEER. Trimming took 0 bases from V and 1 from J; bases not matched to a gene: 7. The CDR3 contains 18 residues.

This clone was seen only once. The chain has TRBV5-1 and TRBJ2-7; maybe TRBD1 (6 bases). Trimming cost V 0 bases and J 6 bases, with 16 bases left between them. Germline V gives CDR1 SGHRS, CDR2 YFSETQ. The CDR3 has 15 amino acids. In nucleotides, the CDR3 is TGCGCCAGCAGCTTGGCCAGGGGCAGGGACGGCGAGCAGTACTTC. Residues: CASSLARGRDGEQYF.

The chain couples TRBV10-3 to TRBJ2-3; the match to TRBD1 covers 10 bases. Germline CDR1 reads ENHRY; CDR2 reads SYGVKD. Unmatched junction bases numbered 9, after V lost 10 bases and J lost 5 bases. CDR3 length: 14 residues. CDR3 sequence reads: CATAWDRGGDTQYF. The CDR3 region has the DNA TGTGCCACCGCTTGGGACAGGGGAGGAGATACGCAGTATTTT.

In its sample, this clone was seen a few times. The rearrangement uses TRBV5-1 and TRBJ2-2, with TRBD2 matching 12 bases. This CDR3 is 17 amino acids long. The trim removed 1 base at V and 5 bases at J, leaving 6 bases unmatched. Germline-derived CDR1 and CDR2 are SGHRS and YFSETQ. The CDR3 DNA is TGCGCCAGCAGCTTGCCTAGCGGGAGGGCGCAAACCGGGGAGCTGTTTTTT. Translation: CASSLPSGRAQTGELFF.

The rearrangement links TRBV11-2 to TRBJ2-7, with 8 bases identical to TRBD1. After removal of 5 bases from V and 5 bases from J, the junction contained 8 bases not matched to a gene. CDR1 is SGHAT and CDR2 is FQNNGV in the germline V gene. The CDR3 contains 14 residues. For the CDR3, the DNA is TGTGCCAGCAGCCCCTGGACAGGGCTGAACGAGCAGTACTTC. This translates into CASSPWTGLNEQYF. Full variable domain (outside the CDR3, taken from reference TRBV11-2 and TRBJ2-7): EAGVAQSPRYKIIEKRQSVAFWCNPISGHATLYWYQQILGQGPKLLIQFQNNGVVDDSQLPKDRFSAERLKGVDSTLKIQPAKLEDSAVYLCASSPWTGLNEQYFGPGTRLTVT.

The J gene is TRBJ2-2, the V gene TRBV7-9; 7 positions agree with TRBD1. Trimming removed 5 bases from V and 6 bases from J; junction bases left unmatched: 12. Germline V gives CDR1 SEHNR, CDR2 FQNEAQ (reference sequence). This CDR3 contains 16 residues. CDR3 bases: TGTGCCAGCAGCCCCGGGACAGCGTCGGTGCCCGGGGAGCTGTTTTTT. This encodes CASSPGTASVPGELFF. Full variable domain (rest looked up from reference TRBV7-9 and TRBJ2-2): DTGVSQNPRHKITKRGQNVTFRCDPISEHNRLYWYRQTLGQGPEFLTYFQNEAQLEKSRLLSDRFSAERPKGSFSTLEIQRTEQGDSAMYLCASSPGTASVPGELFFGEGSRLTVL.

V gene TRBV3-1 (or the pseudogene TRBV3-2) combines with J gene TRBJ1-6; 7 positions agree with TRBD1. J gave up 9 bases and V 3 bases, and 5 bases lay outside the gene matches. In germline, CDR1 is LGHDT, CDR2 YNNKEL (reference sequence). CDR3 size: 14 residues. DNA of the CDR3: TGTGCCAGCAGCCACGGGACAGATAGTTCACCCCTCCACTTT. Protein product: CASSHGTDSSPLHF.

The chain recombines TRBV29-1 with TRBJ2-7; TRBD1 agrees at 9 bases. The germline V gene encodes CDR1 SQVTM and CDR2 ANQGSEA. The CDR3 extends over 13 amino acids. The V gene end was trimmed by 5 bases and the J gene end by 5 bases; junction bases not matched to a gene: 7. The CDR3 coding sequence is TGCAGCGTTATGGACAGGGGAGCCCACGAGCAGTACTTC. Translation gives CSVMDRGAHEQYF.

The V gene is TRBV9, the J gene TRBJ1-4; D uncertain. V lost 4 bases and J 5 bases, leaving 15 bases between the germline ends. In germline, CDR1 is SGDLS, CDR2 YYNGEE. The CDR3 is 15 amino acids. The CDR3 here is CASSPLGERNEKLFF. CDR3 in DNA: TGTGCCAGCAGCCCCCTAGGTGAGAGGAATGAAAAACTGTTTTTT.

The DNA for the CDR3 is TGTGCCAGTAGACCGGGGACAGGGGAAGCCTACGAGCAGTACTTC. This sequence encodes CASRPGTGEAYEQYF. This chain uses TRBV19 with TRBJ2-7; 10 bases line up with TRBD1. CDR3 length: 15 amino acids. Trimming at V came to 6 bases and at J to 2 bases, leaving 7 bases not matched to a gene. CDR1 is LNHDA, CDR2 SQIVND, per germline (reference sequence).

The chain joins TRBV27 to TRBJ2-1; possible D gene TRBD2, 6 bases. The CDR3 runs to 16 residues. V lost 2 bases and J lost 4, with 15 bases in between. Germline CDR1 reads MNHEY; CDR2 reads SMNVEV (reference sequence). CDR3 residues: CASSLTAGSPYNEQFF. In nucleotides, the CDR3 is TGTGCCAGCAGTTTAACGGCGGGGTCACCTTACAATGAGCAGTTCTTC.

The chain carries TRBV12-5 and TRBJ2-1; D might be TRBD1 (6 bases). This CDR3 region has 15 residues. Trimming left V 5 bases short and J 5 bases short, with 16 bases between. Germline loops: CDR1 LGHNT, CDR2 FRNRAP. The chain's CDR3 is CASGRGQTLNNEQFF. CDR3 nucleotides: TGTGCTAGTGGTAGAGGACAGACGCTAAACAATGAGCAGTTCTTC.

This clone was counted a single time. The rearrangement joins TRBV7-9 to TRBJ1-4; TRBD1 might be the D (5 bases). V shed 6 bases and J shed 7 bases, with 15 bases lying between them. The germline V gene encodes CDR1 SEHNR and CDR2 FQNEAQ (reference sequence). The CDR3 runs 14 residues. The CDR3 spells CASRQDGPFEKLFF. CDR3 bases: TGTGCCAGCAGACAGGACGGTCCTTTTGAAAAACTGTTTTTT.